The sequence of this T cell receptor (beta chain) was determined in a study of blood T cell repertoires in COVID-19. Study as a whole: Sites across the United States, Italy and Spain contributed samples from acute and convalescent COVID-19. From T cells, B-cell-depleted T cells, or PBMCs came the material, which was cDNA or gDNA.

Ages ranged from about 18 to 89 years, with residence in around 24 US areas. CDR1 LNHDA and CDR2 SQIVND come from the germline V gene (reference sequence). V shed 6 bases, J shed 0 bases, and the junction held 5 bases outside the gene matches. This CDR3 is built from 14 residues. In the authors' methods: Reference gene primer amplification in the assay estimated nucleated cell counts. Data came from immunoSEQ multiplex PCR; TCRdb stores just in-frame clones and leaves some out. V, J and clone size were drawn from that table, and D and trimming were deduced from the DNA. The sample lists fewer than 200,000 clones; roughly 80% were seen once.

This chain connects TRBV19 to TRBJ2-7, with TRBD1 matching 7 bases. This TCR came from a woman in her forties with acute COVID-19. Sequencing was carried out using PBMCs or T cells enriched from blood (not recorded which). CDR3 coding DNA: TGTGCCAGTAGCTTGACAGGGCCCTCCTACGAGCAGTACTTC. This translates into CASSLTGPSYEQYF.